These T cell receptor beta chains were read from a single sample in a study of blood T cell repertoires in COVID-19. Libraries were prepared by immunoSEQ multiplex PCR; TCRdb keeps only in-frame clonotypes and omits some of them. The table lists around 60,000 clones, around nine tenths of them singletons, with less than 9.5% in the top ten. Sequenced material: peripheral blood. The receptor set was obtained from an elderly woman with active COVID-19. Each CDR3 is given with its conserved first and last residue. D genes are given only for firm matches. Only some rows state a clone size, as once, few, many or a class for expanded clones.

cdr3_aa: CASTRENSGANVLTF
cdr3_nt: TGTGCCAGCACCCGAGAGAACTCTGGGGCCAACGTCCTGACTTTC
cdr3_length: 15
v_call: TRBV6-4
clone_size: -
j_call: TRBJ2-6
d_call: -

cdr3_aa: CASSISRQDSNQPQHF
cdr3_nt: TGTGCCAGTAGTATATCAAGGCAGGATAGCAATCAGCCCCAGCATTTT
cdr3_length: 16
v_call: TRBV19
clone_size: -
j_call: TRBJ1-5
d_call: -

cdr3_aa: CASSLTGRGTEAFF
cdr3_nt: TGTGCCAGCAGTTTAACCGGAAGAGGCACTGAAGCTTTCTTT
cdr3_length: 14
v_call: TRBV28
clone_size: once
j_call: TRBJ1-1
d_call: -

cdr3_aa: CAIGPDSNYGYTF
cdr3_nt: TGTGCCATCGGTCCAGATAGCAATTATGGCTACACCTTC
cdr3_length: 13
v_call: TRBV10-3
clone_size: -
j_call: TRBJ1-2
d_call: -

cdr3_aa: CASSPVLMLAGVPDTQYF
cdr3_nt: TGTGCCAGCAGTCCTGTTCTCATGCTAGCGGGAGTTCCAGATACGCAGTATTTT
cdr3_length: 18
v_call: TRBV27
clone_size: -
j_call: TRBJ2-3
d_call: TRBD2

cdr3_aa: CASSLDRGSDSYNSPLHF
cdr3_nt: TGTGCCAGCAGCTTGGACAGGGGATCGGACTCCTATAATTCACCCCTCCACTTT
cdr3_length: 18
v_call: TRBV5-4
clone_size: -
j_call: TRBJ1-6
d_call: TRBD1

cdr3_aa: CASTERGQETQYF
cdr3_nt: TGCGCCAGCACAGAGCGGGGCCAAGAGACCCAGTACTTC
cdr3_length: 13
v_call: TRBV5-1
clone_size: -
j_call: TRBJ2-5
d_call: TRBD2

cdr3_aa: CASSQEPTPQETQYF
cdr3_nt: TGCGCCAGCAGCCAAGAACCTACCCCACAAGAGACCCAGTACTTC
cdr3_length: 15
v_call: TRBV4-1
clone_size: few
j_call: TRBJ2-5
d_call: -

cdr3_aa: CSVGGGLAGFYEQYF
cdr3_nt: TGCAGCGTTGGGGGGGGACTAGCGGGATTCTACGAGCAGTACTTC
cdr3_length: 15
v_call: TRBV29-1
clone_size: -
j_call: TRBJ2-7
d_call: TRBD2

cdr3_aa: CASSQEAVGLGAQYF
cdr3_nt: TGCGCCAGCAGCCAAGAGGCCGTGGGACTAGGGGCCCAGTACTTC
cdr3_length: 15
v_call: TRBV4-1
clone_size: -
j_call: TRBJ2-5
d_call: TRBD2

cdr3_aa: CASASGSYNEQFF
cdr3_nt: TGTGCCAGCGCCTCCGGCTCCTACAATGAGCAGTTCTTC
cdr3_length: 13
v_call: TRBV28
clone_size: -
j_call: TRBJ2-1
d_call: -

cdr3_aa: CASSPLGGLDSPLHF
cdr3_nt: TGTGCCAGCAGTCCGTTGGGGGGGTTGGATTCACCCCTCCACTTT
cdr3_length: 15
v_call: TRBV27
clone_size: once
j_call: TRBJ1-6
d_call: -

cdr3_aa: CASTTGNRVGETQYF
cdr3_nt: TGTGCCAGCACTACAGGGAATAGGGTGGGAGAGACCCAGTACTTC
cdr3_length: 15
v_call: TRBV2
clone_size: -
j_call: TRBJ2-5
d_call: -